These 22 T cell receptor beta chains were sequenced from one sample in a study of CD4 and CD8 cells across lung adenocarcinoma regions. Using its own MiXCR run on the PCR reads, TCRdb lists one record per CDR3 protein. The repertoire holds around 4,000 distinct CDR3 sequences, with around three fifths as singletons. The sequencing sample was made of CD4+ T cells from the center of a lung tumor. The receptors come from a male donor with lung adenocarcinoma. The CD4 and CD8 labels of this study may be unreliable.

This chain joins TRBV4-1 and TRBJ2-1; either TRBD1 or TRBD2 may fit D (5 bases each). CDR1 and CDR2 from the germline V gene are MGHRA and YSYEKL. V lost 1 base and J lost 6, with 10 bases in between. The CDR3 runs to 14 residues. The CDR3 DNA reads as TGCGCCAGCAGCCAAGCCCCCGGGGCCAATGAGCAGTTCTTC. This codes for CASSQAPGANEQFF.

The chain joins TRBV10-2 to TRBJ2-3, with D possibly being TRBD1 or TRBD2 (5 bases each). The DNA matches TRBJ2-5 better at its end, which makes the J call doubtful. The CDR3 extends over 14 amino acids. The germline gives CDR1 WSHSY, CDR2 SAAADI. The CDR3 bases are TGCGCGGGCAGTGGGGGACGCAGCACAGAGACCCAGTACTTC. Amino acid sequence: CAGSGGRSTETQYF.

Regarding this clonotype: A read error may produce the germline difference seen at one junction end. The genes are TRBV10-2 and TRBJ2-3, with D tentatively TRBD1 (6 bases). Germline lookup yields CDR1 WSHSY and CDR2 SAAADI. The CDR3 totals 14 residues. This chain's CDR3 is CAGSGGGSTDTQYF. The CDR3 nucleotides read TGCGCCGGCAGTGGGGGCGGCAGCACAGATACCCAGTATTTC.

In its sample, this clonotype was seen a few times. This rearrangement joins TRBV6-1 to TRBJ2-1; the match to TRBD2 covers 10 bases. With V trimmed by 7 bases and J by 3 bases, 6 bases remained unmatched. Germline CDR1 reads MNHNS; CDR2 reads SASEGT. The CDR3 sequence is 15 residues long. CDR3 amino acids: CASTPASGGYNEQFF. CDR3 DNA sequence: TGTGCCAGCACCCCAGCTAGCGGGGGCTACAATGAGCAGTTCTTC.

The chain is built from TRBV11-2 and TRBJ2-5, with 7 positions matching TRBD1. The J call may be incorrect, as the DNA end agrees better with TRBJ2-7. Germline CDR1 SGHAT, CDR2 FQNNGV. The CDR3 has 15 amino acids. This CDR3 reads CASSPLRQGTYEQYF. The CDR3 coding sequence is TGTGCCAGCAGCCCCCTGAGACAGGGTACCTACGAGCAGTACTTC.

J is TRBJ2-2 and V is TRBV27; D gene unclear. V was clipped by 6 bases and J by 1 base, with 12 bases between them. The CDR3 sequence is 15 residues long. Germline values: CDR1 MNHEY, CDR2 SMNVEV (reference sequence). CDR3 coding DNA: TGTGCCAGCAGCTTGACACGAATGAACACCGGGGAGCTGTTTTTT. Amino acids: CASSLTRMNTGELFF.

This chain connects TRBV11-1 to TRBJ2-1, with 10 bases fitting TRBD1. The V segment lost 5 bases and the J segment 13 bases; nucleotides outside the gene matches: 14. Per the germline V gene, CDR1 is SGHAT and CDR2 is FQDESV (reference sequence). The CDR3 runs 15 residues. DNA of the CDR3: TGTGCCAGCAGCCGGACAGGGGGTGGCCAAGAGACCCAGTTCTTC. Amino acid sequence: CASSRTGGGQETQFF.

This clonotype was detected a few times. The chain combines TRBV7-6 with TRBJ2-2, with D possibly TRBD2 on 5 matching bases. The V gene's germline CDR1 is SGHVS and CDR2 FNYEAQ. This CDR3 is built from 16 residues. With 0 bases removed from V and 4 bases from J, the gap between germline ends came to 12 bases. In nucleotides, the CDR3 is TGTGCCAGCAGCTTAGCGAGGGTGGGAGCCACCGGGGAGCTGTTTTTT. Translation gives CASSLARVGATGELFF.

By frequency in the sample, this clonotype is medium-sized. The V gene is TRBV10-1, the J gene TRBJ2-1; 9 nucleotides agree with TRBD1. The J segment lost 5 bases and the V segment lost 4 bases, leaving 6 bases of the junction unmatched. This CDR3 is built from 15 residues. CDR1 WNHNN and CDR2 SYGVQD come from the germline V gene (reference sequence). The DNA of the CDR3 is TGCGCCAGCAGTGCGGAAGGGACAGGGAACAATGAGCAGTTCTTC. Translating gives CASSAEGTGNNEQFF.

This clonotype was seen more than once but under ten times. V usage is TRBV6-1 and J usage is TRBJ1-1; TRBD1 might be the D (5 bases). This CDR3 spans 12 amino acids. Germline V gives CDR1 MNHNS, CDR2 SASEGT. Trimming shortened V by 1 base and J by 11 bases, and 11 bases separated the two germline ends. DNA for the CDR3: TGTGCCAGCAGTGAAGGAGAGGGGTGGGCTTTCTTT. The encoded protein is CASSEGEGWAFF.

The J gene is TRBJ1-2, the V gene TRBV10-3, with D unclear. Germline CDR1 is ENHRY and CDR2 is SYGVKD. V lost 0 bases and J lost 4, with 9 bases in between. The CDR3 sequence is 14 residues long. CDR3 sequence (DNA): TGTGCCATCAGTGAGTCTCAAGGAACCTATGGCTACACCTTC. Its translation is CAISESQGTYGYTF.

This chain uses TRBV3-1 with TRBJ1-1; 8 bases are a match to TRBD1. CDR3 size: 13 residues. Germline V CDR1 and CDR2: LGHDT, YNNKEL (reference sequence). With 8 bases clipped from V and 6 bases from J, the junction kept 8 bases outside the gene matches. For the CDR3, the DNA is TGTGCCAGCCACGGGACAGGCGGGGCTGAAGCTTTCTTT. Its protein product is CASHGTGGAEAFF.

This clonotype came up a few times. CDR3 amino acids: CASATTDKNIQYF. The CDR3 bases are TGTGCCAGCGCAACGACAGATAAAAACATTCAGTACTTC. The chain links TRBV6-1 to TRBJ2-4; possibly TRBD1 for D (5 bases). The V gene lost 8 bases and the J gene lost 4 bases, with 12 bases spanning the gap. Germline loops: CDR1 MNHNS, CDR2 SASEGT. The CDR3 is made up of 13 amino acids.

The J gene is TRBJ2-1, the V gene TRBV6-2 or TRBV6-3, with D tentatively TRBD2 (5 bases). CDR1 and CDR2 (germline): MNHEY, SVGEGT. V lost 0 bases, J lost 8 bases, and 20 bases lay in between. The CDR3 runs 17 residues. DNA for the CDR3: TGTGCCAGCAGTTACTCCCTACCCGGAGGCGCTGGGGATGAGCAGTTCTTC. It translates to CASSYSLPGGAGDEQFF.

There are a few counts of this clonotype. The chain recombines TRBV14 with TRBJ1-1; D perhaps matches TRBD1 (5 bases). The length of the CDR3 is 15 residues. The germline gives CDR1 SGHDN, CDR2 FVKESK. Trimming cost V 6 bases and J 4 bases, with 18 bases left between them. The CDR3 is CASSPGGALGTEAFF. CDR3 nucleotide sequence: TGTGCCAGCAGTCCAGGCGGGGCGTTGGGCACTGAAGCTTTCTTT.

On this clonotype: Its ends do not fully match the called genes, so a read error is possible. The chain carries TRBV6-1 and TRBJ2-5; a possible D gene is TRBD2 (7 bases). The CDR3 sequence is 15 residues long. Germline V gives CDR1 MNHNS, CDR2 SASEGT. CDR3 residues: CASGEGGADPDTQYF. The CDR3 coding sequence is TGTGCCAGCGGTGAAGGGGGGGCGGACCCAGATACGCAGTACTTC.

The V call is TRBV6-1, the J call TRBJ2-5; D unclear. The end of the DNA fits TRBJ2-7 better, so the J call may be wrong. The CDR3 totals 10 residues. The germline CDR1 and CDR2 sequences are MNHNS and SASEGT. DNA of the CDR3: TGTGCCTCCAACTCGGACGAGCAGTACTTC. Translating it yields CASNSDEQYF.

The rearrangement joins TRBV7-6 to TRBJ2-3; possibly TRBD2 for D (5 bases). The germline V and J ends were trimmed by 3 bases and 9 bases, with 10 bases remaining between them. The CDR3 contains 12 residues. The germline CDR1 and CDR2 sequences are SGHVS and FNYEAQ. The CDR3 nucleotides read TGTGCCAGCAGCTTCGGGATTACCACGCAGTATTTT. Its translation is CASSFGITTQYF.

Judged by abundance, this clonotype is medium-sized (0.01 to 0.1%). At one end, the junction sequence differs from germline, possibly due to a read error. V usage is TRBV4-1 and J usage is TRBJ2-2, with 7 bases matching TRBD2. Germline lookup yields CDR1 MGHRA and CDR2 YSYEKL. The CDR3 is made up of 16 amino acids. The CDR3 coding sequence is TGCGCCAGCAGCAAAGAGGGACTATCGAACACCGGGGAGCTGTTTTTT. Encoded protein: CASSKEGLSNTGELFF.

The CDR3 region is CASSFSLSWSNEQFF. DNA of the CDR3: TGTGCCAGCAGCTTTTCTCTTAGCTGGTCCAATGAGCAGTTCTTC. The V and J genes are TRBV7-2 and TRBJ2-1; no clear D. This CDR3 is built from 15 residues. V gave up 3 bases and J gave up 6 bases, with 15 bases separating them. Germline CDR1 is SGHTA and CDR2 is FQGNSA.

For this clonotype: At one end, the junction sequence differs from germline, possibly due to a read error. The rearrangement uses TRBV7-7 and TRBJ2-1; D might be TRBD2 (6 bases). The CDR3 is 15 amino acids. CDR1 and CDR2 (germline): SSHAT, FNYEAQ (reference sequence). DNA of the CDR3: TGTGCTAGCAGCTTAGCGCGGGGCGGGACCAATGAGCAGTTCTTC. Amino acids: CASSLARGGTNEQFF.

The chain uses TRBV4-1 and TRBJ1-2, with 8 positions matching TRBD1. The CDR3 spans 16 residues. Germline lookup yields CDR1 MGHRA and CDR2 YSYEKL. J was trimmed by 6 bases and V by 2 bases; bases with no gene match: 11. CDR3 sequence reads: CASSQPPGQGTDGYTF. CDR3 in DNA: TGCGCCAGCAGCCAACCACCAGGACAGGGTACCGATGGCTACACCTTC.